This record concerns one TCR beta chain sequence. Some clones are missing from TCRdb's copy, which holds only in-frame ones; the method was immunoSEQ multiplex PCR. The sample yields 200,000 to 300,000 clones, about four fifths seen once. The data derive from a study of blood T cell repertoires in COVID-19. Trimming removed 0 bases from V and 1 base from J, with 13 bases in between. Per germline, CDR1 SGHRS and CDR2 YFSETQ. CDR3 length: 16 amino acids. This sequence was found in an elderly woman with acute or convalescent COVID-19. The sequenced sample was peripheral blood. The V call is TRBV5-1, the J call TRBJ1-1; D is perhaps TRBD1 (5 bases). The CDR3 DNA is TGCGCCAGCAGCTTGGCCATACGGGGGAGGAACACTGAAGCTTTCTTT. Translation: CASSLAIRGRNTEAFF.